Listed below are T cell receptor beta chains from one sample, sequenced in a study of T cell responses to AZD1222 COVID-19 vaccine. Here immunoSEQ multiplex PCR was the method, and the copy in TCRdb shows in-frame clones only, minus some. The data hold about 150,000 clones, with about nine tenths observed a single time. This material consisted of peripheral blood, taken on day 0 of AZD1222 vaccination. The receptors were sampled from an adult in good health. CDR3s include the opening cysteine and the closing phenylalanine or tryptophan. The D gene is left open where the match is weak. Expanded clones are given a class, and other clones once, few, many or no size at all.

-	TRBV27	-	TRBJ2-1	TGTGCCAGCAGTTTAGTTGGTCAGCCCTACAATGAGCAGTTCTTC	CASSLVGQPYNEQFF
-	TRBV4-1	TRBD1	TRBJ1-5	TGCGCCAGCAGCCCTGGACAGGGGTGGCAGCCCCAGCATTTT	CASSPGQGWQPQHF
-	TRBV7-2	-	TRBJ2-7	TGTGCCAGCAGCACCCGACAGTCCTCCTTACGGCAGTACTTC	CASSTRQSSLRQYF
-	TRBV6-5	TRBD1	TRBJ1-2	TGTGCCAGCAGTTACTCCTTGGACAGGGGGCTTGCCTTC	CASSYSLDRGLAF
-	TRBV29-1	-	TRBJ2-2	TGCAGCGTTAGCCAGAACACCGGGGAGCTGTTTTTT	CSVSQNTGELFF
-	TRBV19	TRBD1	TRBJ1-5	TGTGCCAGTTCTAGACAGGGAAGGCGGTATAATCAGCCCCAGCATTTT	CASSRQGRRYNQPQHF
-	TRBV15	-	TRBJ1-1	TGTGCCACCAGCAGAGAGTTGAACACTGAAGCTTTCTTT	CATSRELNTEAFF
-	TRBV19	TRBD2	TRBJ2-1	TGTGCCAGTAGAAAAATCCTTGGGACTAGCGGGAGGTTTGTGCGTATGGATGAGCAGTTCTTC	CASRKILGTSGRFVRMDEQFF
-	TRBV19	-	TRBJ1-3	TGTGCCAGTAGTACCCGAGGAAACACCATATATTTT	CASSTRGNTIYF
-	TRBV6-2/TRBV6-3	-	TRBJ2-7	TGTGCCAGCAGTTGGGGGGGCGTTGGGTACGAGCAGTACTTC	CASSWGGVGYEQYF
-	TRBV6-5	-	TRBJ2-2	TGTGCCAGCAAAACCGGGCACACCGGGGAGCTGTTTTTT	CASKTGHTGELFF
-	TRBV14	-	TRBJ1-1	TGTGCCAGCAGCCAAGCCCCAGGGGCCGGAGCTTTCTTT	CASSQAPGAGAFF
-	TRBV29-1	-	TRBJ1-2	TGCAGCGCCGCCGTTCAAGGCTACACCTTC	CSAAVQGYTF
once	TRBV7-8	TRBD2	TRBJ2-1	TGTGCCAGCAGCCGGACTAGCGGGGGGGAGCAGTTCTTC	CASSRTSGGEQFF
-	TRBV2	TRBD1	TRBJ2-2	TGTGCCAGCACCAGTCGACAGGGGTCCGGGGAGCTGTTTTTT	CASTSRQGSGELFF
-	TRBV4-2	-	TRBJ2-3	TGTGCCAGCAGCCAAATGAGGGCCTTCACAGATACGCAGTATTTT	CASSQMRAFTDTQYF
-	TRBV7-3	TRBD2	TRBJ2-2	TGTGCCAGCAGCCCCCCGGCGGGGGTGAACACCGGGGAGCTGTTTTTT	CASSPPAGVNTGELFF
-	TRBV19	-	TRBJ2-7	TGTGCCAGTAGTACCCAGGGCGGCGGAACCTACGAGCAGTACTTC	CASSTQGGGTYEQYF
-	TRBV4-1	-	TRBJ2-7	TGCGCCAGCAGCCAAGACAGAGGTTACGAGCAGTACTTC	CASSQDRGYEQYF